The 20 T cell receptor beta chains in this list originate from one sample, sequenced in a study of blood T cell repertoires in COVID-19. Data came from immunoSEQ multiplex PCR; TCRdb stores just in-frame clones and leaves some out. The data show 180,000 or so clones, with roughly 86% seen just once and 2.5% to 4% held by the top ten. Sequenced material: peripheral blood. The source of these receptors is a man aged 70-80 years with acute or convalescent COVID-19.

The chain couples TRBV19 to TRBJ1-1; D not resolved. CDR1 is LNHDA, CDR2 SQIVND, per germline (reference sequence). The V gene lost 3 bases and the J gene lost 4 bases, with 12 bases spanning the gap. The CDR3 extends over 14 amino acids. The CDR3 DNA sequence: TGTGCCAGTAGTATGCGAGGAGGTGGCACTGAAGCTTTCTTT. Protein product: CASSMRGGGTEAFF.

V and J are TRBV5-1 and TRBJ2-5; D might be TRBD2 (5 bases). Trimming stripped 3 bases from V and 7 bases from J, with 10 bases between. The germline V gene encodes CDR1 SGHRS and CDR2 YFSETQ. CDR3 length: 12 residues. This chain's CDR3 is CASSWGETTQYF. Here the CDR3 DNA reads TGCGCCAGCAGCTGGGGAGAAACGACCCAGTACTTC. The variable domain in full, with the rest retrieved from reference TRBV5-1 and TRBJ2-5, is KAGVTQTPRYLIKTRGQQVTLSCSPISGHRSVSWYQQTPGQGLQFLFEYFSETQRNKGNFPGRFSGRQFSNSRSEMNVSTLELGDSALYLCASSWGETTQYFGPGTRLLVL.

The rearrangement joins TRBV30 to TRBJ2-2, with D possibly TRBD1 on 6 matching bases. The CDR3 totals 15 residues. The V end lost 1 base, the J end lost 7 bases, and 16 bases lay between the germline ends. In germline, CDR1 is GTSNPN, CDR2 SVGIG (reference sequence). The CDR3 sequence: CAWSAKGTMGGELFF. The CDR3 coding sequence is TGTGCCTGGAGTGCCAAGGGGACAATGGGCGGGGAGCTGTTTTTT.

This rearrangement joins TRBV14 to TRBJ1-6; TRBD1 agrees at 11 bases. The CDR3 has 18 residues. In germline, CDR1 is SGHDN, CDR2 FVKESK. Losses at the gene ends were 1 base for V and 8 bases for J; bases not matched to a gene: 10. Here the CDR3 reads CASSQVLSRTGGHSPLHF. The DNA for the CDR3 is TGTGCCAGCAGCCAAGTTCTGTCCCGGACAGGGGGCCATTCACCCCTCCACTTT.

This clone was observed a single time. V is TRBV3-1 (or the pseudogene TRBV3-2) and J is TRBJ1-3; D is perhaps TRBD1 (5 bases). This CDR3 is 17 amino acids long. V gave up 4 bases and J gave up 0 bases, with 16 bases separating them. The V gene's germline CDR1 is LGHDT and CDR2 YNNKEL (reference sequence). The CDR3 DNA sequence: TGTGCCAGCAGCCTCTCGCAGGGCCGACCCTCTGGAAACACCATATATTTT. Translating it yields CASSLSQGRPSGNTIYF.

The chain recombines TRBV28 with TRBJ2-1; TRBD2 might be the D (5 bases). Germline CDR1 reads MDHEN; CDR2 reads SYDVKM. Trimming shortened V by 8 bases and J by 0 bases, and 17 bases separated the two germline ends. CDR3 length: 16 amino acids. CDR3 protein: CASLGQDSSSYNEQFF. CDR3 nucleotides: TGTGCCAGCCTTGGGCAGGACTCTAGCTCCTACAATGAGCAGTTCTTC.

The V and J genes are TRBV5-1 and TRBJ2-1; the D gene is possibly TRBD2 (5 bases). CDR1 is SGHRS and CDR2 is YFSETQ in the germline V gene. V lost 0 bases, J lost 7 bases, and 14 bases lay in between. This CDR3 has 15 residues. The CDR3 spells CASSLVSSGLNEQFF. In nucleotides, the CDR3 is TGCGCCAGCAGCTTGGTTTCGAGCGGCCTAAATGAGCAGTTCTTC. The complete variable domain, with remaining parts taken from reference TRBV5-1 and TRBJ2-1, reads KAGVTQTPRYLIKTRGQQVTLSCSPISGHRSVSWYQQTPGQGLQFLFEYFSETQRNKGNFPGRFSGRQFSNSRSEMNVSTLELGDSALYLCASSLVSSGLNEQFFGPGTRLTVL.

This rearrangement joins TRBV28 to TRBJ2-7, with a tentative D call TRBD1 (6 bases). CDR3 length: 18 amino acids. Germline V lookup: CDR1 MDHEN, CDR2 SYDVKM. V was cut by 4 bases and J by 7 bases, with 29 bases left in between. The DNA of the CDR3 is TGTGCCAGCAGTTCAAAGTTTTGGGAACAGGGCCTTTCGGGGGAGCAGTACTTC. It encodes CASSSKFWEQGLSGEQYF. Based on the CDR3 plus reference TRBV28 and TRBJ2-7, the full variable domain is DVKVTQSSRYLVKRTGEKVFLECVQDMDHENMFWYRQDPGLGLRLIYFSYDVKMKEKGDIPEGYSVSREKKERFSLILESASTNQTSMYLCASSSKFWEQGLSGEQYFGPGTRLTVT.

J is TRBJ2-5 and V is TRBV7-2; D might be TRBD2 (5 bases). Trimming removed 8 bases at V and 2 bases at J, with 12 bases between. The CDR3 is made up of 13 amino acids. From germline, CDR1 is SGHTA and CDR2 FQGNSA. Written as DNA, the CDR3 is TGTGCCAGCCCGCGGGCGCAGCAAGAGACCCAGTACTTC. This translates into CASPRAQQETQYF.

The CDR3 region has the DNA TGTGCCATCAGTGGCTCCCAGGGCAGTTCTCGCACAGATACGCAGTATTTT. Translation: CAISGSQGSSRTDTQYF. The chain uses TRBV10-3 and TRBJ2-3, with a tentative D call TRBD1 (5 bases). CDR1 ENHRY and CDR2 SYGVKD come from the germline V gene. V was trimmed by 4 bases and J by 1 base, leaving 18 bases between them. There are 17 residues in the CDR3.

This rearrangement joins TRBV28 to TRBJ1-6; D call uncertain. Deletions cut 8 bases from V and 5 bases from J, with 10 bases between. CDR1 is MDHEN and CDR2 is SYDVKM in the germline V gene. CDR3 length: 13 amino acids. In DNA form, the CDR3 reads TGTGCCAGCGGCGGGCCGAATAATTCACCCCTCCACTTT. This gives the protein CASGGPNNSPLHF.

The V gene is TRBV2, the J gene TRBJ2-2; unclear D gene. The CDR3 loop spans 11 amino acids. Trimming removed 5 bases at V and 8 bases at J, with 6 bases between. Germline loops: CDR1 SNHLY, CDR2 FYNNEI. The CDR3 loop is CASSPLGELFF. CDR3 DNA sequence: TGTGCCAGCAGTCCCCTGGGGGAGCTGTTTTTT.

The J gene is TRBJ2-3, the V gene TRBV1; TRBD2 is the table's D call, not checked against the DNA. TRBV1 is a listed pseudogene. The CDR3 has 14 amino acids. The DNA of the CDR3 is TGCACCAGCAGCCAGAGGACTGGCCCGAATACGCAGTATTTT. It encodes CTSSQRTGPNTQYF.

The J gene is TRBJ1-5, the V gene TRBV19, with 8 bases that match TRBD1. Unmatched junction bases numbered 8, after V lost 4 bases and J lost 3 bases. This CDR3 has 16 residues. Germline CDR1 reads LNHDA; CDR2 reads SQIVND (reference sequence). CDR3 loop: CASSTGQGRDNQPQHF. As DNA, the CDR3 is TGTGCCAGTAGTACAGGACAGGGTAGGGACAATCAGCCCCAGCATTTT.

Of note for this clone: The sample contains more than one DNA sequence encoding this CDR3. The chain has TRBV5-1 and TRBJ2-5; possible D gene TRBD1, 5 bases. This CDR3 is built from 14 residues. Germline V CDR1 and CDR2: SGHRS, YFSETQ. Trimming left V 0 bases short and J 2 bases short, with 8 bases between. CDR3: CASSLGDSQETQYF. The CDR3, as DNA: TGCGCCAGCAGCTTGGGCGACAGTCAAGAGACCCAGTACTTC.

V gene TRBV4-3 combines with J gene TRBJ2-1, with 8 bases identical to TRBD1. From germline, CDR1 is LGHNA and CDR2 YSLEER. J was trimmed by 4 bases and V by 4 bases; bases with no gene match: 3. CDR3 length equals 14 residues. CDR3 residues: CASSPNRGYNEQFF. In DNA, the CDR3 is TGCGCCAGCAGCCCAAACAGGGGGTACAATGAGCAGTTCTTC.

V and J are TRBV5-5 and TRBJ1-3; a possible D gene is TRBD1 (6 bases). Trimming cost V 1 base and J 7 bases, with 12 bases left between them. The CDR3 is 14 amino acids. CDR1 and CDR2 (germline): SGHKS, YYEKEE (reference sequence). The CDR3 DNA reads TGTGCCAGCAGCTTGTGGTCAGGACAGAACACCATATATTTT. Protein product: CASSLWSGQNTIYF.

The chain carries TRBV18 and TRBJ1-2, with a weak D call TRBD1 (5 bases). The CDR3 is 15 amino acids. Germline-derived CDR1 and CDR2 are KGHSH and LQKENI. V was shortened by 3 bases and J by 4 bases, with 15 bases between the two germline ends. The CDR3 region is CASSPAMGLGYGYTF. CDR3 nucleotide sequence: TGTGCCAGCTCACCCGCCATGGGGCTTGGCTATGGCTACACCTTC.

In regard to this clone: Lacking the conserved final phenylalanine or tryptophan, this CDR3 likely reflects a read error. The chain uses TRBV5-5 and TRBJ1-1; TRBD1 matches 7 bases. CDR1 and CDR2 from the germline V gene are SGHKS and YYEKEE (reference sequence). This CDR3 spans 14 amino acids. The J segment lost 0 bases and the V segment lost 4 bases, leaving 3 bases of the junction unmatched. The CDR3 DNA follows: TGTGCCAGCAGCGACAGGGTGATGAACACTGAAGCTTTCCTT. It yields the protein CASSDRVMNTEAFL.

The CDR3: CASTGIQETQYF. The CDR3 nucleotides read TGTGCCAGCACCGGGATACAAGAGACCCAGTACTTC. The V gene is TRBV7-8, the J gene TRBJ2-5; TRBD2 is a possible D gene (5 bases). Trimming shortened V by 7 bases and J by 2 bases, and 8 bases separated the two germline ends. Germline values: CDR1 SGHVS, CDR2 FQNEAQ. The CDR3 consists of 12 residues.